The source of this T cell receptor (beta chain) is a study of CD8+ T cells in alopecia areata. Study-level information: Treated patients were given 5 to 10 mg oral tofacitinib twice daily. The percentage of affected scalp area served as the score of severity for treated patients. Study-wide results and caveats: Mice showed clearer TCR sharing than patients did, a gap that was possibly HLA-related.

As for treatment: oral pan-JAK inhibitor, 5-10 mg twice daily. Punch biopsies of lesional scalp, plus peripheral blood, were taken from alopecia areata patients. Concerning this clone: Its antigen is still unknown.

J gave up 2 bases and V 3 bases, and 11 bases lay outside the gene matches. This CDR3 has 19 amino acids. Per germline, CDR1 MGHRA and CDR2 YSYEKL. Extraction of RNA preceded its reverse transcription into cDNA, which served as the sequencing template. Some clones are missing from TCRdb's copy, which holds only in-frame ones; the method was immunoSEQ multiplex PCR. This table has under 200,000 clones, about 60% appearing once. This sample comprised CD4+ T cells sorted from blood, obtained at week 24, from a patient treated with tofacitinib. The chain has TRBV4-1 and TRBJ2-6; 9 nucleotides agree with TRBD1. The sequence derives from a human donor with alopecia areata. The CDR3: CASSQGIGQGSTGANVLTF. The CDR3 DNA sequence: TGCGCCAGCAGCCAGGGGATTGGACAGGGGAGTACTGGGGCCAACGTCCTGACTTTC.